This TCR beta chain emerged from a study of tumor-infiltrating lymphocytes in primary liver carcinoma. About the study: Patients comprised men and women whose ages fell between 30 and 69 years. Study results and limitations: Unsorted bulk samples meant CD4+ and CD8+ repertoires went uncompared.

The source of the blood RNA was unsorted whole blood, and germline DNA was extracted as well. The CDR3 totals 13 residues. CDR1 and CDR2 from the germline V gene are SGHNT and YENEEA. From about 490 ng of total RNA, TCR beta-specific cDNA was reverse-transcribed using a constant-region primer. It was through three nested multiplex PCR rounds of slightly modified ARM-PCR that TCR beta libraries arose. Forward primers for TRBV1-TRBV30 and a C-beta reverse primer served the first two PCR rounds, at 10 cycles each. TCRdb processed the multiplex PCR reads anew with MiXCR; each CDR3 protein has one entry. The table lists 150,000 to 200,000 distinct CDR3 sequences, around three fifths of them singletons, with under 7.5% in the top ten. This clonotype was recorded only once. Its antigen is unknown. One end of the junction fails to match germline, which may point to a read error.

Sequencing used peripheral blood. This receptor was taken from a woman aged 55-69 years with primary liver carcinoma and hepatitis B virus infection. The rearrangement links TRBV11-3 to TRBJ2-7; D is perhaps TRBD2 (5 bases). CDR3 sequence reads: CASRPEEANEQYF. The DNA for the CDR3 is TGTGCAAGCAGGCCGGAGGAGGCCAACGAGCAGTACTTC.